This T cell receptor beta chain was sequenced during a study of T cell responses to AZD1222 COVID-19 vaccine. Study outcomes and limitations: The peak T cell response came first, and repertoires were sampled only after it. Donors were chiefly white British, with a greater number of females, and clonal diversity was perhaps underestimated.

Germline CDR1 DFQATT, CDR2 SNEGSKA (reference sequence). Trimming stripped 6 bases from V and 5 bases from J, with 10 bases between. The CDR3 is 11 residues long. Comment on this clone: Its specificity is unknown.

The repertoire was sequenced with immunoSEQ multiplex PCR; TCRdb's copy has only in-frame clones and lacks some. The sample holds 160,000 or so clones, about 89% seen once. The sequencing used peripheral blood, collected on day 0 of AZD1222 vaccination. The TCR comes from an adult in good health. This rearrangement joins TRBV20-1 to TRBJ1-1, with D uncertain. The DNA for the CDR3 is TGCAGTGCCCACCGACGGACTGAAGCTTTCTTT. Protein sequence: CSAHRRTEAFF.